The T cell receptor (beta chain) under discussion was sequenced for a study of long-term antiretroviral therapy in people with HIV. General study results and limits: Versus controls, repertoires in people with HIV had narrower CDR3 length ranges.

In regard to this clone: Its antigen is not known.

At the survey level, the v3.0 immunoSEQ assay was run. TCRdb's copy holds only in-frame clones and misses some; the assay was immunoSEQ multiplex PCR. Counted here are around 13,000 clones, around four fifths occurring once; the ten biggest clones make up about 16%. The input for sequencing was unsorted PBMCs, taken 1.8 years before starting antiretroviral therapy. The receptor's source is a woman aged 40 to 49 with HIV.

The CDR3 coding sequence is TGCGCCAGCAGCTTGTTAGGGAGGGTCGTCGATCAGCCCCAGCATTTT. It encodes CASSLLGRVVDQPQHF. The gene calls are TRBV5-1 and TRBJ1-5, with D uncertain. The CDR3 extends over 16 amino acids. Germline CDR1 and CDR2: SGHRS and YFSETQ. The V end was cut by 1 base, the J end by 5 bases, with 16 bases between. Drawing the rest from reference TRBV5-1 and TRBJ1-5, the complete variable domain is KAGVTQTPRYLIKTRGQQVTLSCSPISGHRSVSWYQQTPGQGLQFLFEYFSETQRNKGNFPGRFSGRQFSNSRSEMNVSTLELGDSALYLCASSLLGRVVDQPQHFGDGTRLSIL.